The text below deals with one T cell receptor beta chain. Trimming removed 6 bases from V and 4 bases from J; junction bases left unmatched: 10. Germline values: CDR1 SQVTM, CDR2 ANQGSEA. The CDR3 has 14 amino acids. The data were taken from a study of control samples from healthy donors and cancer patients. TCRdb keeps only in-frame clones here, not all; method: immunoSEQ multiplex PCR. The data show under 150,000 clones, roughly nine tenths seen once. Sequenced material: blood. The rearrangement uses TRBV29-1 and TRBJ2-5; the match to TRBD1 covers 8 bases. The sequence derives from a woman aged 25 to 39 in good health. The CDR3 DNA reads TGCAGCGTACGCCAGGGGGCGCAGGGAGAGACCCAGTACTTC. This gives the protein CSVRQGAQGETQYF.